Reported below is one T cell receptor beta chain. Its antigen is undetermined. The V and J ends lost 0 bases and 1 base respectively, with 10 bases between them. This CDR3 has 15 residues. Looked up from germline, CDR1 is SGDLS and CDR2 is YYNGEE. Extracted RNA was reverse transcribed, and the resulting cDNA served as sequencing template. Measured with immunoSEQ multiplex PCR; TCRdb has only the in-frame clones, and not every one. The sample contains 150,000 to 200,000 clones, 58% of which appear only once. Indicated treatment: oral pan-JAK inhibitor, 5-10 mg twice daily. Using a FACSAria, the CD4+ and CD8+ T cells were sorted from the PBMCs. The entry originates in a study of CD8+ T cells in alopecia areata. At the level of the study: By percentage of affected scalp area, the severity of treated patients was scored.

Study-wide findings and caveats: Sequencing of scalp samples also includes resident alphabeta T cells from normal skin. How baseline CD8+ expansion relates to response remains uncertain (there was one nonresponder).

The sequence was collected from a human donor with alopecia areata. The V gene is TRBV9, the J gene TRBJ2-5; D unclear. The sample consisted of CD4+ T cells sorted from blood, taken at week 24, from a patient treated with tofacitinib. The CDR3 sequence is CASSVEVGSQETQYF. Written as DNA, the CDR3 is TGTGCCAGCAGCGTAGAAGTCGGCTCCCAAGAGACCCAGTACTTC.